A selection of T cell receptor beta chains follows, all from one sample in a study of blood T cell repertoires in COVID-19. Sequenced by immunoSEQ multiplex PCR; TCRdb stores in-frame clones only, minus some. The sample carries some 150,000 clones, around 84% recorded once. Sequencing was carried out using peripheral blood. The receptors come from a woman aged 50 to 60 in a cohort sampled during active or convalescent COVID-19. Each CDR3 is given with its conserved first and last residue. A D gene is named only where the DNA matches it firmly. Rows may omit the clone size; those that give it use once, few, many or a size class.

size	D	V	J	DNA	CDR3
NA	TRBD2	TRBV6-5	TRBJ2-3	TGTGCCAGCAGCCCCCGGGGGGGGAGCACAGATACGCAGTATTTT	CASSPRGGSTDTQYF
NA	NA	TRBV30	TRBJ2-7	TGTGCCTGGAGTGTGCTCGGAGGATACGAGCAGTACTTC	CAWSVLGGYEQYF
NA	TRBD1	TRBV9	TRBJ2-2	TGTGCCAGCAGGGGACAGGGCAACACCGGGGAGCTGTTTTTT	CASRGQGNTGELFF
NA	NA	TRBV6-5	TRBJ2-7	TGTGCCAGCAGTTTCGGACAGCCGTCCCCCTCCGAGCAGTACTTC	CASSFGQPSPSEQYF
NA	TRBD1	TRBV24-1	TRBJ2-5	TGTGCCACCAGTGACCGACAGGGGGCGCGCCAAGAGACCCAGTACTTC	CATSDRQGARQETQYF
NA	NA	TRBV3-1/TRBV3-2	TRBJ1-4	TGTGCCAGCACGCGCGCTAATGAAAAACTGTTTTTT	CASTRANEKLFF
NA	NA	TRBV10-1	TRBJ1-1	TGCGCCAGCAGTGAGTCGATAGTCTCGGAAGCTTTCTTT	CASSESIVSEAFF
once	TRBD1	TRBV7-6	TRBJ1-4	TGTGCCAGCAGCTTAGAGACAGGGGATGATGAAAAACTGTTTTTT	CASSLETGDDEKLFF
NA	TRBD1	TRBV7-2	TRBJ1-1	TGTGCCAGCAGCGACGGGACAGGGGTAACTGAAGCTTTCTTT	CASSDGTGVTEAFF
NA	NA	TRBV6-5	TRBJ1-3	TGTGCCAGCAGCGGTAGGGAGGGAAACACCATATATTTT	CASSGREGNTIYF
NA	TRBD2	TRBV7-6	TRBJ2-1	TGTGCCAGCAGCTTAGCGGCAAGCGGGGGGGCCGATGAGCAGTTCTTC	CASSLAASGGADEQFF
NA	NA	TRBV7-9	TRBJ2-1	TGTGCCAGCAGCTCAACCGGGACTTCCATGCTCAATGAGCAGTTCTTC	CASSSTGTSMLNEQFF
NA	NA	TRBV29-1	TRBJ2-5	TGCAGCACCCTTAGCCAAGAGACCCAGTACTTC	CSTLSQETQYF
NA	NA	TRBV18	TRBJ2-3	TGTGCCAGCTCACCACGGGCCAAAGATACGCAGTATTTT	CASSPRAKDTQYF
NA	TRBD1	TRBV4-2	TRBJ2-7	TGTGCCAGCAGCCCAACCATGGACAGGTCTGCCTACGAGCAGTACTTC	CASSPTMDRSAYEQYF
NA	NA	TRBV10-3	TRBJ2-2	TGTGCCATCAGTGAGACAAGCGGGACACCAAGCACCGGGGAGCTGTTTTTT	CAISETSGTPSTGELFF
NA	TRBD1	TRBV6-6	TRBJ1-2	TGTGCCAGCAACCCCAATTCCGGGACAGCTAACTATGGCTACACCTTC	CASNPNSGTANYGYTF
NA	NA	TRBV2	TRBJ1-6	TGTGCCAGCAGTGATCCGGCGGGGGCCACCTATAATTCACCCCTCCACTTT	CASSDPAGATYNSPLHF
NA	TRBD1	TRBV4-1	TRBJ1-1	TGCGCCAGCAGCCAAGTGGACAGGGAGAACACTGAAGCTTTCTTT	CASSQVDRENTEAFF
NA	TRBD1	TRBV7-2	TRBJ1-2	TGTGCCAGCAGCTTAGGGTTTGTGACAGGGAGAGGCTACACCTTC	CASSLGFVTGRGYTF
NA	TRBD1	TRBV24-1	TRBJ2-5	TGTGCCACCAGTGACACTAGGTGGGGACAGGAGTACCAAGAGACCCAGTACTTC	CATSDTRWGQEYQETQYF
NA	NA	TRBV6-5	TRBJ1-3	TGTGCCAGCACTAGCAGCGAAGACACCATATATTTT	CASTSSEDTIYF